This TCR beta chain was sequenced for a study of T-cell reconstitution after alpha-beta-depleted transplantation in children. A few counts support this clonotype. Preparation of the TCRbeta library used unique molecular identifiers. MiXCR was run by TCRdb on the PCR reads, yielding one entry per CDR3 protein. Counted here are about 610,000 distinct CDR3 sequences, roughly 10% occurring once; the ten biggest clones make up less than 5%. The ends were cut back, 2 bases at V and 3 bases at J, with 8 bases in the middle. The germline V gene has CDR1 MNHNY and CDR2 SVGAGI (reference sequence). The CDR3 extends over 13 amino acids.

The input for sequencing was PBMCs from the stem cell graft donor, taken from the stem cell graft. The sequence came from a human donor who donated a stem cell graft to a child with acute myeloid leukemia. This sequence joins TRBV6-6 and TRBJ2-7; D is perhaps TRBD2 (6 bases). The CDR3 nucleotides read TGTGCCAGCAGTTACCCGACTAGCTACGAGCAGTACTTC. Residues: CASSYPTSYEQYF.